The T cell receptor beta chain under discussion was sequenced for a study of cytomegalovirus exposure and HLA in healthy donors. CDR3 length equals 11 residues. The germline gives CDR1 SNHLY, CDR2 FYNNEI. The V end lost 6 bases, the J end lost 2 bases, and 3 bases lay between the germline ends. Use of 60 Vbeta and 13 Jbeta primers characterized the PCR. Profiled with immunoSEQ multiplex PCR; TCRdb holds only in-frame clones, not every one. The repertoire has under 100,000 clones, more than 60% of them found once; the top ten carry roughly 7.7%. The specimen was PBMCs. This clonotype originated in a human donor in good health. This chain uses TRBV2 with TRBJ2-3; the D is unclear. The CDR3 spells CASSVTDTQYF. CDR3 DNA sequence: TGTGCCAGCAGCGTCACAGATACGCAGTATTTT.